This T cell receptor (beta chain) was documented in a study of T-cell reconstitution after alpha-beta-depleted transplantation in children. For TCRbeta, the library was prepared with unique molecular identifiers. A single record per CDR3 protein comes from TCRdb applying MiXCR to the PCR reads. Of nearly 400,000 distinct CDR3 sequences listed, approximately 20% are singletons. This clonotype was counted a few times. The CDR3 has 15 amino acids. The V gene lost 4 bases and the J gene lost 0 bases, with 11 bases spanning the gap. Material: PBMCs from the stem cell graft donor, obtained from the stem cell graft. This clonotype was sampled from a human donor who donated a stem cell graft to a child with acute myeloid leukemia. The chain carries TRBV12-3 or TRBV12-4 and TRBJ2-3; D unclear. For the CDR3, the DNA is TGTGCCAGCAGTTCGACAACCCCCAGCACAGATACGCAGTATTTT. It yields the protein CASSSTTPSTDTQYF.